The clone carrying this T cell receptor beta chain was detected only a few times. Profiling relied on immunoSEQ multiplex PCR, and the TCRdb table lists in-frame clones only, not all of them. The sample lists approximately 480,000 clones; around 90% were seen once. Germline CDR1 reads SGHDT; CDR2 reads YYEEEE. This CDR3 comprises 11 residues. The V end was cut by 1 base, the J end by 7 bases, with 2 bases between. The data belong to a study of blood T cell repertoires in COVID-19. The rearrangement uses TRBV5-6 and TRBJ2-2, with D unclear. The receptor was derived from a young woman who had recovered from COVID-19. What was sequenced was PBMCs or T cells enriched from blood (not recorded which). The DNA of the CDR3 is TGTGCCAGCAGCTTGCTCGGGGAGCTGTTTTTT. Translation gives CASSLLGELFF. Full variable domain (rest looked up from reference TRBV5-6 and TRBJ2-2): DAGVTQSPTHLIKTRGQQVTLRCSPKSGHDTVSWYQQALGQGPQFIFQYYEEEERQRGNFPDRFSGHQFPNYSSELNVNALLLGDSALYLCASSLLGELFFGEGSRLTVL.